Presented here are 28 T cell receptor beta chains from one specimen sequenced in a study of blood T cells in healthy people across ages. With a J-beta primer mix and a sample-barcoded 5' primer, a second PCR ran 7 to 11 cycles. One entry per CDR3 protein results from TCRdb running MiXCR on the 5' RACE reads. Of nearly 800,000 distinct CDR3 sequences in the sample, around 25% are singletons; the top ten hold roughly 3.8%. These same records also appear under a second study, on T cells of mothers and their children.

Sequencing was done on a sample of blood. The origin of the receptors is a boy younger than 18 in good health.

About this clonotype: An end of the junction does not agree with germline; a read error may underlie this. The rearrangement links TRBV5-1 to TRBJ1-2; D is undetermined. The CDR3 is made up of 14 amino acids. In germline, CDR1 is SGHRS, CDR2 YFSETQ. The CDR3 here is CDSSLYLGGDGYTF. For the CDR3, the DNA is TGCGACAGCAGCTTGTATCTGGGCGGGGATGGCTACACCTTC. Based on the CDR3 plus reference TRBV5-1 and TRBJ1-2, the full variable domain is KAGVTQTPRYLIKTRGQQVTLSCSPISGHRSVSWYQQTPGQGLQFLFEYFSETQRNKGNFPGRFSGRQFSNSRSEMNVSTLELGDSALYLCDSSLYLGGDGYTFGSGTRLTVV.

V gene TRBV7-3 combines with J gene TRBJ1-1, with TRBD1 identical over 9 bases. V trimming: 4 bases; J trimming: 1 base; junction bases outside the gene matches: 1. This CDR3 contains 14 residues. The germline V gene has CDR1 SGHTA and CDR2 FQGTGA. For the CDR3, the DNA is TGTGCCAGCAGCTGGACAGGGGCGAACACTGAAGCTTTCTTT. It codes for CASSWTGANTEAFF.

The chain combines TRBV24-1 with TRBJ2-1; 13 nucleotides line up with TRBD2. From germline, CDR1 is KGHDR and CDR2 SFDVKD. This CDR3 comprises 16 residues. V shed 5 bases, J shed 8 bases, and the junction held 8 bases outside the gene matches. In DNA form, the CDR3 reads TGTGCCACCAGTGGACTAGCGGGAGGTTTTAGCGATGAGCAGTTCTTC. Its translation: CATSGLAGGFSDEQFF.

This clonotype has just a few counts. The J gene is TRBJ2-1, the V gene TRBV9; D is possibly TRBD2 (5 bases). CDR1 and CDR2 (germline): SGDLS, YYNGEE. The V end was cut by 1 base, the J end by 9 bases, with 14 bases between. This CDR3 is 14 amino acids long. DNA of the CDR3: TGTGCCAGCAGCGTAAGGGTCGGGGTTGGTGAGCAGTTCTTC. Protein product: CASSVRVGVGEQFF.

This chain uses TRBV15 with TRBJ2-1; perhaps TRBD1 as D (5 bases). There are 13 residues in the CDR3. The germline V gene encodes CDR1 LNHNV and CDR2 YYDKDF (reference sequence). V gave up 0 bases and J gave up 13 bases, with 13 bases separating them. The CDR3 loop reads CATSRDIRDRQFF. The CDR3 bases are TGTGCCACCAGCAGAGATATCAGGGATCGACAGTTCTTC.

This clonotype has only a few counts. The V gene is TRBV7-9, the J gene TRBJ1-4; D is undetermined. The CDR3 extends over 16 amino acids. In germline, CDR1 is SEHNR, CDR2 FQNEAQ (reference sequence). Trimming pared 5 bases from V and 8 bases from J, leaving 21 bases between. The CDR3 is CASSHHDRLRGEKLFF. DNA for the CDR3: TGTGCCAGCAGCCATCATGACCGGCTCAGAGGGGAAAAACTGTTTTTT.

The chain has TRBV20-1 and TRBJ2-3, with TRBD2 identical over 7 bases. This CDR3 comprises 17 residues. Germline values: CDR1 DFQATT, CDR2 SNEGSKA (reference sequence). With 6 bases clipped from V and 3 bases from J, the junction kept 18 bases outside the gene matches. CDR3 loop: CSATTLLGGEGTDTQYF. In DNA form, the CDR3 reads TGCAGTGCCACGACCCTGCTTGGCGGGGAGGGGACAGATACGCAGTATTTT.

The rearrangement joins TRBV29-1 to TRBJ1-1; D remains unclear. CDR1 is SQVTM and CDR2 is ANQGSEA in the germline V gene. V was cut by 3 bases and J by 6 bases, with 14 bases left in between. The CDR3 contains 13 residues. DNA for the CDR3: TGCAGCGTTGACCGACAAAGGAGCGCTGAAGCTTTCTTT. It translates to CSVDRQRSAEAFF.

This clonotype has a count of ten or more. The chain combines TRBV20-1 with TRBJ1-1; 11 nucleotides line up with TRBD1. This CDR3 contains 13 residues. With V trimmed by 4 bases and J by 3 bases, 1 base remained unmatched. Germline values: CDR1 DFQATT, CDR2 SNEGSKA (reference sequence). The CDR3 DNA reads as TGCAGTGCTAAGGGACAGGGGGACACTGAAGCTTTCTTT. It yields the protein CSAKGQGDTEAFF.

This sequence joins TRBV7-8 and TRBJ1-2; D is unclear. Trimming left V 4 bases short and J 8 bases short, with 14 bases between. Germline V lookup: CDR1 SGHVS, CDR2 FQNEAQ. The CDR3 totals 13 residues. The CDR3 bases are TGTGCCAGCAGCTCGGGTCCCTCGAAGGGCTACACCTTC. Amino acid sequence: CASSSGPSKGYTF.

In this sample, this clonotype turned up a few times. The chain is built from TRBV27 and TRBJ2-1, with D uncertain. The ends were cut back, 10 bases at V and 2 bases at J, with 15 bases in the middle. There are 14 residues in the CDR3. Germline V CDR1 and CDR2: MNHEY, SMNVEV (reference sequence). The CDR3 protein is CATPNSGTYNEQFF. The CDR3 nucleotides are TGTGCCACCCCAAATAGTGGGACCTACAATGAGCAGTTCTTC.

V is TRBV9 and J is TRBJ2-5; 8 nucleotides line up with TRBD1. V lost 3 bases, J lost 5 bases, and 9 bases stayed unmatched. Germline lookup yields CDR1 SGDLS and CDR2 YYNGEE. The CDR3 is 15 amino acids. CDR3 region: CASSAEGTGLETQYF. The CDR3 DNA sequence: TGTGCCAGCAGCGCGGAAGGGACAGGTCTTGAGACCCAGTACTTC.

V usage is TRBV7-2 and J usage is TRBJ2-7, with 12 bases identical to TRBD2. The V gene's germline CDR1 is SGHTA and CDR2 FQGNSA. The CDR3 sequence is 16 residues long. V dropped 1 base and J dropped 2; count of bases not matched to a gene: 3. The CDR3 nucleotides read TGTGCCAGCAGCTTAGGACTAGCGGGGGAAACCTACGAGCAGTACTTC. Translated, it gives CASSLGLAGETYEQYF.

The chain couples TRBV9 to TRBJ2-5; tentatively, D is TRBD2 (6 bases). TRBJ2-7 matches the DNA end more closely, so the J call is doubtful. Germline-derived CDR1 and CDR2 are SGDLS and YYNGEE. CDR3 length equals 14 residues. Here the CDR3 reads CASSVAMGTYEQYF. The CDR3 DNA reads TGTGCCAGCAGCGTAGCTATGGGGACTTACGAGCAGTACTTC.

The chain employs TRBV10-3 and TRBJ2-1; tentatively, D is TRBD2 (6 bases). The J call is in doubt because the DNA end fits TRBJ2-7 better. Germline CDR1 reads ENHRY; CDR2 reads SYGVKD. The CDR3 loop spans 14 amino acids. The DNA of the CDR3 is TGTGCCATCAGTGATCCGGAGGGTCCCTACGAGCAGTACTTC. This sequence encodes CAISDPEGPYEQYF.

The sample holds a few counts of this clonotype. At one boundary the junction diverges from the germline segment, which might be a read error. The CDR3 nucleotides read TGTGCCAGTAGTACCGGACAGAGGATGGACATTCATTACTTC. Translated, it gives CASSTGQRMDIHYF. This sequence joins TRBV19 and TRBJ2-4; possible D gene TRBD1, 6 bases. From germline, CDR1 is LNHDA and CDR2 SQIVND (reference sequence). The CDR3 has 14 residues.

There are many counts of this clonotype. The rearrangement joins TRBV29-1 to TRBJ2-5; unclear D gene. From germline, CDR1 is SQVTM and CDR2 ANQGSEA. The CDR3 length is 10 residues. The ends were cut back, 3 bases at V and 5 bases at J, with 4 bases in the middle. CDR3 sequence reads: CSVEEETQYF. The CDR3 nucleotides are TGCAGCGTTGAGGAGGAGACCCAGTACTTC.

This clonotype was seen only a few times. The J gene is TRBJ2-1, the V gene TRBV20-1; D possibly matches TRBD1 or TRBD2 (5 bases each). With 6 bases removed from V and 0 bases from J, the gap between germline ends came to 9 bases. The germline CDR1 and CDR2 sequences are DFQATT and SNEGSKA (reference sequence). The CDR3 contains 13 residues. For the CDR3, the DNA is TGCAGTGCCCGAGGGGCCTCCTACAATGAGCAGTTCTTC. Its translation is CSARGASYNEQFF.

V gene TRBV27 combines with J gene TRBJ2-5, with D maybe TRBD2 (6 bases). V was clipped by 4 bases and J by 3 bases, with 18 bases between them. Germline CDR1 is MNHEY and CDR2 is SMNVEV (reference sequence). The CDR3 spans 16 residues. CDR3 amino acids: CASSSSRETPEETQYF. The CDR3 coding sequence is TGTGCCAGCAGTTCTAGTCGGGAGACCCCTGAAGAGACCCAGTACTTC.

This clonotype was recorded a few times. The V call is TRBV24-1, the J call TRBJ1-2; D unclear. The germline CDR1 and CDR2 sequences are KGHDR and SFDVKD. The V and J ends lost 3 bases and 4 bases respectively, with 11 bases between them. The CDR3 extends over 14 amino acids. The CDR3 reads CATSDRADGYGYTF. CDR3 nucleotides: TGTGCCACCAGTGATAGGGCAGATGGCTATGGCTACACCTTC.

V is TRBV7-9 and J is TRBJ2-5, with TRBD1 as a possible D gene (5 bases). The ends were cut back, 5 bases at V and 5 bases at J, with 18 bases in the middle. The CDR3 covers 15 residues. CDR1 and CDR2 from the germline V gene are SEHNR and FQNEAQ (reference sequence). The CDR3 here is CASSPRIPGRETQYF. In DNA, the CDR3 is TGTGCCAGCAGCCCCAGAATCCCAGGGCGGGAGACCCAGTACTTC.

This clonotype appeared a few times. The chain recombines TRBV27 with TRBJ2-7, with D hard to call. Germline lookup yields CDR1 MNHEY and CDR2 SMNVEV (reference sequence). V was cut by 4 bases and J by 2 bases, with 9 bases left in between. The CDR3 extends over 13 amino acids. The DNA of the CDR3 is TGTGCCAGCAGTTACGGCGGCGCCTACGAGCAGTACTTC. Its translation: CASSYGGAYEQYF.

This clonotype showed up just a few times. The chain employs TRBV15 and TRBJ2-5; D unclear. V gave up 1 base and J gave up 4 bases, with 4 bases separating them. The CDR3 has 12 amino acids. Per the germline V gene, CDR1 is LNHNV and CDR2 is YYDKDF (reference sequence). The CDR3 reads CATSRAPETQYF. The CDR3 coding sequence is TGTGCCACCAGCAGAGCCCCAGAGACCCAGTACTTC.

V and J are TRBV20-1 and TRBJ2-1, with 7 positions matching TRBD2. The germline gives CDR1 DFQATT, CDR2 SNEGSKA (reference sequence). The J segment lost 5 bases and the V segment lost 2 bases, leaving 6 bases of the junction unmatched. CDR3 size: 14 residues. The CDR3 bases are TGCAGTGCTAGACCCCAGCGGGAACACAATGAGCAGTTCTTC. It translates to CSARPQREHNEQFF.

Turning to this clonotype: A read error may account for a junction end that differs from germline. The CDR3 DNA reads TGCAGTGCTAGAGATCCCGGTGAAGCCTTCTTT. Translated, it gives CSARDPGEAFF. This sequence joins TRBV20-1 and TRBJ1-1; D is ambiguous. This CDR3 contains 11 residues. Per germline, CDR1 DFQATT and CDR2 SNEGSKA (reference sequence).

V gene TRBV2 combines with J gene TRBJ1-2; 7 nucleotides align to TRBD1. The germline V gene has CDR1 SNHLY and CDR2 FYNNEI. The CDR3 has 15 amino acids. J was trimmed by 0 bases and V by 8 bases; bases with no gene match: 9. In DNA, the CDR3 is TGTGCCAGCGGCCCGTCGGGACAGCCTAACTATGGCTACACCTTC. Its protein is CASGPSGQPNYGYTF.

The chain combines TRBV25-1 with TRBJ2-1, with a weak D call TRBD1 (5 bases). The tail of the sequence fits TRBJ2-7 better, so the J call may be wrong. The CDR3 spans 13 residues. The germline V gene has CDR1 MGHDK and CDR2 SYGVNS. CDR3 sequence reads: CASSESAGWEQYF. The CDR3 DNA reads as TGTGCCAGCAGTGAATCTGCAGGGTGGGAGCAGTACTTC.

The rearrangement uses TRBV9 and TRBJ2-3; TRBD2 agrees at 8 bases. V lost 2 bases and J lost 8; bases outside the gene matches: 7. The CDR3 runs 14 residues. The germline V gene encodes CDR1 SGDLS and CDR2 YYNGEE. The CDR3 is CASSVDGGAGTQYF. In nucleotides, the CDR3 is TGTGCCAGCAGCGTGGACGGGGGGGCGGGTACGCAGTATTTT.